This TCR beta chain was sequenced for a study of OX40 agonist ivuxolimab in advanced cancers. Regarding the research as a whole: Ivuxolimab was an agonistic, fully human IgG2 monoclonal antibody directed against OX40 (CD134), a costimulatory receptor. Intravenous ivuxolimab was administered to patients every 2 weeks at six dose levels: 0.01, 0.1, 0.3, 1.5, 3 and 10 mg/kg. Of the approximately 50 dose-escalation patients, hepatocellular carcinoma was present in roughly 19, melanoma in some 15, renal cell carcinoma in 9 and head and neck cancer in 9. A male proportion of 75% to 85% and a mean age of 60 years, ranging from roughly 23 to 79, were recorded for the dose-escalation cohort. Prior anti-PD-1, anti-PD-L1 or anti-CTLA-4 therapy was permitted, and 40% to 50% of dose-escalation patients had received checkpoint inhibitors. Partial responses occurred in three dose-escalation patients, of whom one had hepatocellular carcinoma and two had cutaneous melanoma. Peripheral TCRbeta sequencing aimed to test whether ivuxolimab altered TCR sequence diversity and caused clonal T-cell expansion. The monotherapy dose-escalation portion (N of about 52 patients) of the phase I ivuxolimab trial is reported in the paper. Overall study outcomes, separate from this receptor: The antigen specificity of the clonally expanded peripheral T cells was not determined. Low levels of normalized T-cell clonal expansion were also seen in some nonresponding patients. After ivuxolimab, CD8+ T cells had more expanded clones than CD4+ T cells on average. Clonal expansion of both CD4+ and CD8+ blood T cells was observed from baseline to week 6 at doses 0.1 to 3.0 mg/kg. In partial responders in the 0.1-3.0 mg/kg groups, normalized peripheral clonal expansion was found to be among the lowest, especially among CD8+ T cells.

To sequence the TCRbeta CDR3 region, genomic DNA was isolated from the sorted cells. The immunoSEQ Assay was used for sequencing of TCRbeta CDR3 regions. The table comes from immuneACCESS by way of TCRdb, which keeps in-frame sequences with V and J called. Part of the clones is missing from these tables; in studies checked, under half for an unresolved V gene and the rest for unknown reasons. For this sample the table gives around 50,000 clones, of which 90% to 95% were detected only once. The ten most abundant clones make up 10% to 15% of the sample. For this clone: The specificity of this receptor is unknown. No base-level quality is on record; no much larger clone is a single base apart.

Patients with a history of autoimmune disease or receiving systemic immunosuppression were excluded from the trial. Peripheral blood for TCR sequencing was drawn from every dose cohort at baseline, at cycle 4 day 1 and at cycle 7 day 1. The samples were taken from a phase I, first-in-human, multicenter, open-label dose-escalation trial of ivuxolimab. Adults with locally advanced or metastatic melanoma, renal cell, hepatocellular, or head and neck squamous cell carcinoma were enrolled in the trial. Before TCR sequencing, CD4+ T cells and CD8+ T cells from peripheral blood were sorted into separate populations. The clonotype originates from an adult with an advanced solid tumor such as melanoma, head and neck, liver or kidney cancer. This sample comprised CD4+ or CD8+ T cells sorted from blood, obtained in a trial of the OX40 agonist ivuxolimab.

The sequenced DNA is TGTGCCAGCAGCTCACAGGGGGCTGGGGCCAACGTCCTGACTTTC. The translation is CASSSQGAGANVLTF. The sequence joins TRBV7-9 to TRBJ2-6; TRBD1 fits 8 bases in the junction. V and J are trimmed by 4 bases and 2 bases, and the gene matches miss 1 base of the junction. CDR1 and CDR2, per the germline V gene (reference sequence), are SEHNR and FQNEAQ. The CDR3 has 15 amino acids, counting the end cysteine and phenylalanine. Only the CDR3 DNA is retained, 45 bases long and in frame from the first base.